This T cell receptor beta chain comes out of a study of cytomegalovirus exposure and HLA in healthy donors. Repertoires were generated with immunoSEQ multiplex PCR, while TCRdb's copy carries only in-frame clones and drops some. The repertoire holds some 140,000 clones, about 86% seen once, with approximately 2% in the top ten. Donors came from a validation cohort of some 110 subjects, distinct from the first 666-subject cohort. General study findings and limits: Rare TCR sequences predominated, though certain public TCRs were found in many donors.

Germline CDR1 is SGHVS and CDR2 is FQNEAQ. The CDR3 sequence is 14 residues long. Trimming shortened V by 1 base and J by 5 bases, and 11 bases separated the two germline ends. About this clone itself: The antigen is not known.

This chain joins TRBV7-8 and TRBJ2-5; tentatively, D is TRBD2 (7 bases). This clonotype was obtained from a human donor in good health. Material: PBMCs. This CDR3 reads CASSLEGGVETQYF. The CDR3 DNA follows: TGTGCCAGCAGCTTAGAAGGGGGGGTGGAGACCCAGTACTTC.